This T cell receptor (beta chain) was captured by sequencing in a study of CXCR3-negative and CXCR3-positive naive CD8 T cells. Study background: Some 150 million TRB reads in total, about 1.5 +/- 0.3 million per library. General study findings and limits: For CXCR3-positive naive cells, TRB CDR3s were more hydrophobic than those of CXCR3-negative naive cells. Similar TRBV-TRBJ usage was seen in naive cells (both CXCR3-negative and CXCR3-positive), but memory cells differed. Memory CD8+ cells showed much lower diversity, while both naive subsets displayed comparably high diversity.

The CDR3 totals 16 residues. Per germline, CDR1 MNHEY and CDR2 SVGEGT. It was by 5' RACE with UMI labels that the TRB cDNA libraries were prepared. With the 5' RACE reads reprocessed, TCRdb shows one record per CDR3 protein and no DNA. The repertoire shows 90,000 to 100,000 distinct CDR3 sequences; the top ten hold around 1.7%. As regards this clonotype: Its cognate antigen is unknown.

This TCR came from a human donor in good health. Some clones in this sample may be carry-over from other donors' samples. Sample: naive CXCR3- CD8+ T cells from blood. Sample subset: CD45RO-CCR7+CD27+CD95- naive CD8+ T cells lacking CXCR3 (TNR3-). This chain links TRBV6-2 or TRBV6-3 with TRBJ2-6; TCRdb calls TRBD1, which cannot be checked without DNA. CDR3 amino acids: CARPGQAVTGANVLTF.